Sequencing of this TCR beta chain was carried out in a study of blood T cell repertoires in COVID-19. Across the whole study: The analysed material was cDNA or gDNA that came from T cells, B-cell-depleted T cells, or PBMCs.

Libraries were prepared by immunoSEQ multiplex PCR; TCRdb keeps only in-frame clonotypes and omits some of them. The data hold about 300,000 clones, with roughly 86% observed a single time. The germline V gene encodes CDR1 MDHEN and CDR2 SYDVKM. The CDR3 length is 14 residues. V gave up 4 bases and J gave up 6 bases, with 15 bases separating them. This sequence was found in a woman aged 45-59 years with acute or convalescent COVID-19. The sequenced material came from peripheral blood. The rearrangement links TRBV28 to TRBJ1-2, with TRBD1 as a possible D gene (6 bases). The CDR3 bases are TGTGCCAGCAGTTCGGGCAGGGGATTCGATGGCTACACCTTC. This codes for CASSSGRGFDGYTF.